The following is a TCR beta chain sequence with its context. Its specificity is unknown. MiXCR, applied by TCRdb to the 5' RACE reads, yields one record per CDR3 protein. The sample has fewer than 500,000 distinct CDR3 sequences, 20% to 25% seen once. The sample is drawn from a study of CD8 T cells in ankylosing spondylitis. Study-wide results and limits: Before this, some motif variants had been reported in reactive arthritis synovial fluid and blood. Ankylosing spondylitis blood appeared to carry a characteristic TCR beta motif of roughly 8 highly homologous variants.

V was pared by 1 base and J by 2 bases, with 14 bases between. CDR1 is SGHAT and CDR2 is FQNNGV in the germline V gene. The CDR3 extends over 16 amino acids. The TCR was taken from a male donor with ankylosing spondylitis. The chain recombines TRBV11-2 with TRBJ1-2; D remains ambiguous. The sample was blood, either unsorted or a sorted T cell fraction (not recorded which). CDR3 nucleotide sequence: TGTGCCAGCAGCTTAGGTATAGGATACGCGAACTATGGCTACACCTTC. Amino acid sequence: CASSLGIGYANYGYTF.